This entry is about one T cell receptor beta chain. A much larger clone lies a single base off, so this may be a read error. Germline CDR1 reads LNHDA; CDR2 reads SQIVND (reference sequence). The CDR3 has 17 residues. Via MiXCR, TCRdb re-called the PCR reads, giving one row per CDR3 protein. The table includes about 65,000 distinct CDR3 sequences, 15% to 20% detected once. The data were obtained in a study of molecular identifiers for immune sequencing clone quantification. This sequence originates from a human donor in good health. Some libraries in this study had Jurkat cell RNA spiked in. The chain joins TRBV19 to TRBJ2-1, with TRBD2 matching over 7 bases. The specimen sequenced was naive CD8+ T cells from blood, with Jurkat cell RNA spiked in. As to subset: FACS-sorted CD8+CD4-CCR7+CD45RA+ naive T cells. CDR3 nucleotides: TGTGCCGGTAGTATAGATAGGGCGGGAGTCCTCTACAATGAGCAGTTCTTC. Translation gives CAGSIDRAGVLYNEQFF.